The clone carrying this T cell receptor beta chain was detected ten times or more. Its antigen remains unknown. The data stem from a study of T cell repertoires in cytomegalovirus infection. Study-wide background: Public TCR beta signatures were indicative of both CMV infection and a matching HLA type. Study-level results: HLA-C-restricted CMV-specific TCR beta clonotypes prevailed in the ex vivo response.

The V gene's germline CDR1 is SGHTA and CDR2 FQGNSA. V was pared by 3 bases and J by 4 bases, with 7 bases of the junction left unmatched. This CDR3 has 16 residues. TCRdb itself ran the reads through MiXCR, one entry per CDR3 protein. The data contain under 800,000 distinct CDR3 sequences, 20% to 25% of them seen just once; the ten biggest clones take up 8%. This chain links TRBV7-2 with TRBJ2-2, with 8 nucleotides matching TRBD2. Sequencing used CD8+ T cells from PBMCs. The TCR sequence derives from a human donor in good health (CMV status not recorded). Some clones in this sample may be carry-over from other donors' samples. CDR3 sequence: CASSFVRGGATGELFF. In DNA form, the CDR3 reads TGTGCCAGCAGCTTCGTACGGGGGGGCGCCACCGGGGAGCTGTTTTTT.